These T cell receptor beta chains were read from a single sample in a study of tumour-infiltrating T cells in Burkitt lymphoma. Measured with immunoSEQ multiplex PCR; TCRdb has only the in-frame clones, and not every one. This table holds roughly 8,500 clones, roughly two thirds found once. Specimen: tumor tissue. The receptor source for this set is a human donor with diffuse large B-cell lymphoma. CDR3s include the opening cysteine and the closing phenylalanine or tryptophan. D genes are given only for firm matches. Where a row states a size, it is once, few, many or the class of an expanded clone; other rows omit it.

size: medium-sized; D: NA; V: TRBV12-5; J: TRBJ2-7; DNA: TGTGCTAGTGGTCTACCCACTCCCCGAACGAAGGGCTCCTACGAGCAGTACTTC; CDR3: CASGLPTPRTKGSYEQYF
size: NA; D: NA; V: TRBV5-1; J: TRBJ1-2; DNA: TGCGCCAGCAGCCCCAGGCAGGGGCGAGGTGGCTACACCTTC; CDR3: CASSPRQGRGGYTF
size: NA; D: NA; V: TRBV5-6; J: TRBJ1-6; DNA: TGTGCCAGCAGCCCGCGGGCAGCCTATAATTCACCCCTCCACTTT; CDR3: CASSPRAAYNSPLHF
size: NA; D: NA; V: TRBV9; J: TRBJ1-2; DNA: TGTGCCAGCAGCCCTGGACACTATGGCTACACCTTC; CDR3: CASSPGHYGYTF
size: NA; D: NA; V: TRBV29-1; J: TRBJ1-4; DNA: TGCAGCGTGACGTATAATGAAAAACTGTTTTTT; CDR3: CSVTYNEKLFF
size: NA; D: TRBD1; V: TRBV5-1; J: TRBJ1-1; DNA: TGCGCCAGCAGCTTAGACGCAGGGGGCACTGAAGCTTTCTTT; CDR3: CASSLDAGGTEAFF
size: NA; D: NA; V: TRBV19; J: TRBJ1-5; DNA: TGTGCCAGTAGTAGGGTTAGTCAGCCCCAGCATTTT; CDR3: CASSRVSQPQHF
size: NA; D: NA; V: TRBV10-2; J: TRBJ2-5; DNA: TGCGCCAGCTCGGACAGTCAAGAGACCCAGTACTTC; CDR3: CASSDSQETQYF
size: NA; D: NA; V: TRBV9; J: TRBJ1-1; DNA: TGTGCCAGCAGCGAGCACGGTGGGGGCACTGAAGCTTTCTTT; CDR3: CASSEHGGGTEAFF
size: NA; D: NA; V: TRBV6-8; J: TRBJ1-5; DNA: TGTGCCAGCAGCCCCACACTAAGGGGGATCGGACAGCCCCAGCATTTT; CDR3: CASSPTLRGIGQPQHF
size: NA; D: NA; V: TRBV7-2; J: TRBJ2-3; DNA: TGTGCCAGCAGCTGGGTAGCGGCCACAGATACGCAGTATTTT; CDR3: CASSWVAATDTQYF